Below, 18 T cell receptor beta chains from the same sample are listed, as sequenced in a study of neurological immune-mediated disorders. TCRdb analysed the 5' RACE reads with MiXCR anew, one entry per CDR3 protein. This table holds about 22,000 distinct CDR3 sequences, approximately 15% found once. Input material: CD8+ T cells from blood. The receptors come from a young woman with multiple sclerosis.

The chain links TRBV29-1 to TRBJ1-1; D may be TRBD1 (6 bases). V dropped 4 bases and J dropped 4 bases, with 13 bases sitting between them. Germline V CDR1 and CDR2: SQVTM, ANQGSEA. The CDR3 totals 13 residues. The CDR3 DNA reads TGCAGCGTTGCCTGGGGGGGCGGCACTGAAGCTTTCTTT. Residues: CSVAWGGGTEAFF.

The DNA of the CDR3 is TGTGCCAGCAGCTTAGCGAGGGCCACCCGAATCCAAGAGACCCAGTACTTC. It codes for CASSLARATRIQETQYF. The chain is built from TRBV7-9 and TRBJ2-5; tentatively, D is TRBD2 (5 bases). From germline, CDR1 is SEHNR and CDR2 FQNEAQ (reference sequence). Trimming pared 0 bases from V and 1 base from J, leaving 15 bases between. The CDR3 runs 17 residues.

The rearrangement links TRBV7-6 to TRBJ2-1, with D possibly being TRBD2 (5 bases). V was trimmed by 3 bases and J by 0 bases, leaving 15 bases between them. This CDR3 comprises 17 residues. Germline V gene lookup returns CDR1 SGHVS and CDR2 FNYEAQ. CDR3: CASSFGRRAGSYNEQFF. The CDR3 region has the DNA TGTGCCAGCAGCTTTGGCCGTCGGGCGGGCTCCTACAATGAGCAGTTCTTC.

This clonotype was detected ten times or more. The genes are TRBV3-1 and TRBJ2-1; no definite D call. In germline, CDR1 is LGHDT, CDR2 YNNKEL (reference sequence). This CDR3 is built from 16 residues. V dropped 6 bases and J dropped 7 bases, with 22 bases sitting between them. The CDR3 DNA reads TGTGCCAGCAGTCGAGGACCCGCGAAGTTTTTGAATGAGCAGTTCTTC. It encodes CASSRGPAKFLNEQFF.

This clonotype is judged large. The V gene is TRBV5-1, the J gene TRBJ2-1; D remains ambiguous. The CDR3 is 12 residues long. Germline values: CDR1 SGHRS, CDR2 YFSETQ. Trimming took off 0 bases at V and 7 bases at J, with 5 bases between the two ends. CDR3 sequence reads: CASSLAVNEQFF. CDR3 nucleotide sequence: TGCGCCAGCAGCTTGGCAGTGAATGAGCAGTTCTTC.

This clonotype was counted at least ten times. The rearrangement uses TRBV7-2 and TRBJ2-3, with TRBD2 identical over 7 bases. The CDR3 contains 15 residues. The trim removed 2 bases at V and 2 bases at J, leaving 4 bases unmatched. Germline CDR1 reads SGHTA; CDR2 reads FQGNSA. The CDR3 reads CASSLPSGITDTQYF. CDR3 DNA: TGTGCCAGCAGCTTACCGAGCGGGATCACAGATACGCAGTATTTT.

This clonotype has more than one count but fewer than ten. The chain has TRBV19 and TRBJ1-5; 8 bases match TRBD1. Germline V CDR1 and CDR2: LNHDA, SQIVND (reference sequence). The CDR3 has 14 amino acids. V lost 6 bases to trimming and J lost 4 bases; unmatched junction nucleotides: 5. CDR3 amino acids: CASRGQGANQPQHF. The CDR3 nucleotides read TGTGCCAGTAGAGGACAGGGAGCAAATCAGCCCCAGCATTTT.

This clonotype was counted many times. The chain joins TRBV7-9 to TRBJ1-6, with a possible D match to TRBD1 (6 bases). There are 18 residues in the CDR3. The germline V gene has CDR1 SEHNR and CDR2 FQNEAQ (reference sequence). The ends were cut back, 5 bases at V and 9 bases at J, with 26 bases in the middle. CDR3 nucleotides: TGTGCCAGCAGCACATCGGTGGACAGTACCCGGCCGGGTTCACCCCTCCACTTT. This codes for CASSTSVDSTRPGSPLHF.

This chain joins TRBV10-3 and TRBJ2-1; 7 bases align to TRBD1. Germline V gives CDR1 ENHRY, CDR2 SYGVKD. V shed 3 bases, J shed 0 bases, and the junction held 5 bases outside the gene matches. The CDR3 is 16 residues long. This CDR3 is CAISEWTGSSYNEQFF. In DNA form, the CDR3 reads TGTGCCATCAGTGAATGGACAGGAAGCTCCTACAATGAGCAGTTCTTC.

Comments on this clonotype: A junction end diverges from the germline sequence, so it may reflect a read error. This sequence joins TRBV6-4 and TRBJ2-1; possible D gene TRBD1, 6 bases. Germline V CDR1 and CDR2: MRHNA, SNTAGT. The CDR3 spans 14 residues. This CDR3 is CTSSDSPGAGEQFF. The DNA of the CDR3 is TGTACCAGCAGTGATTCCCCAGGGGCAGGTGAGCAGTTCTTC.

In its sample, this clonotype was seen many times. One junction end disagrees with the germline gene, perhaps due to a read error. CDR3 in DNA: TGTGCCAGCACCTGGATGGGGGCGGGCACTGAAGCCTTCTTT. Protein sequence: CASTWMGAGTEAFF. The V and J genes are TRBV5-6 and TRBJ1-1, with D tentatively TRBD1 (6 bases). The CDR3 extends over 14 amino acids. Germline lookup yields CDR1 SGHDT and CDR2 YYEEEE.

This chain links TRBV7-2 with TRBJ2-7, with D perhaps assigned TRBD1 or TRBD2 (6 bases each). V was cut by 0 bases and J by 5 bases, with 20 bases left in between. Germline CDR1 SGHTA, CDR2 FQGNSA. The CDR3 is made up of 17 amino acids. The CDR3 reads CASSLAGRRGPLNEQYF. Written as DNA, the CDR3 is TGTGCCAGCAGCTTAGCGGGGAGACGGGGGCCGCTAAACGAGCAGTACTTC.

This clonotype has ten or more counts. The chain employs TRBV20-1 and TRBJ1-1; TRBD1 aligns across 9 bases. The length of the CDR3 is 15 residues. Germline V gene lookup returns CDR1 DFQATT and CDR2 SNEGSKA (reference sequence). V gave up 3 bases and J gave up 0 bases; unmatched junction bases: 5. The CDR3 region has the DNA TGCAGTGCTAGCGGGACAGGGATCATGAACACTGAAGCTTTCTTT. Translating it yields CSASGTGIMNTEAFF.

This clonotype was picked up many times. The chain is built from TRBV12-3 or TRBV12-4 and TRBJ2-7, with D possibly being TRBD2 (5 bases). The CDR3 is 14 residues long. Trimming left V 8 bases short and J 2 bases short, with 16 bases between. The CDR3 bases are TGTGCCAGCTCCTACGGGGATAGTACCTACGAGCAGTACTTC. Its translation: CASSYGDSTYEQYF.

This clonotype came up many times. The junction does not match germline at one end; this may be a read error. This chain connects TRBV7-2 to TRBJ1-3; D not certain. There are 11 residues in the CDR3. Per the germline V gene, CDR1 is SGHTA and CDR2 is FQGNSA. Here the CDR3 reads CASSFASFLDF. CDR3 bases: TGTGCCAGCAGCTTCGCGTCGTTTCTGGATTTT.

This clonotype was seen repeatedly, ten times or more. The chain uses TRBV12-3 or TRBV12-4 and TRBJ2-7; no definite D call. V lost 5 bases to trimming and J lost 0 bases, with 11 bases between them. The CDR3 is 14 amino acids. The CDR3: CASSLRLSSYEQYF. The CDR3 DNA is TGTGCCAGCAGTCTCCGGTTAAGCTCCTACGAGCAGTACTTC.

This clonotype was detected ten times or more. This chain links TRBV7-2 with TRBJ1-2; TRBD1 aligns across 11 bases. V lost 5 bases to trimming and J lost 6 bases; unmatched junction nucleotides: 8. CDR3 size: 15 residues. From germline, CDR1 is SGHTA and CDR2 FQGNSA. CDR3 in DNA: TGTGCCAGCAGCCCAGGACAGGGGGCAGGAAATGGCTACACCTTC. It specifies CASSPGQGAGNGYTF.

This clonotype is medium-sized within its sample. The genes are TRBV3-1 and TRBJ1-1; D is unresolved. V was shortened by 2 bases and J by 4 bases, with 8 bases between the two germline ends. The CDR3 length is 13 residues. CDR1 is LGHDT and CDR2 is YNNKEL in the germline V gene (reference sequence). The CDR3 loop is CASSQTIRTEAFF. CDR3 DNA: TGTGCCAGCAGCCAAACAATACGCACTGAAGCTTTCTTT.